This is a list of T cell receptor beta chains from one sample in a study of T cell repertoires in cytomegalovirus infection. Using its own MiXCR run on the reads, TCRdb lists one record per CDR3 protein. The repertoire has about 700,000 distinct CDR3 sequences, around a third of them found once; the top ten carry around a sixth. These receptors' targets are unknown. This specimen was cultured PBMCs, taken from culture after CMV antigen stimulation. These receptors were obtained from a human donor in good health (CMV status not recorded). Some clones in this sample may be carry-over from other donors' samples. The CDR3 runs from the conserved cysteine through the conserved F or W. A D gene is named only where the DNA matches it firmly. Only some rows state a clone size, as once, few, many or a class for expanded clones.

clone_size d_call j_call v_call cdr3_aa cdr3_nt
- TRBD2 TRBJ2-7 TRBV7-2 CASSLSGSGSEQYF TGTGCCAGCAGCCTTAGCGGGAGTGGAAGCGAGCAGTACTTC
many TRBD2 TRBJ2-3 TRBV7-2 CASSPQRGGADTQYF TGTGCCAGCAGCCCTCAGCGGGGTGGGGCAGATACGCAGTATTTT
- - TRBJ2-1 TRBV7-8 CASSLSGSDWEQFF TGTGCCAGCAGCTTAAGCGGGTCAGATTGGGAGCAGTTCTTC
- TRBD2 TRBJ2-5 TRBV29-1 CSVRLASEGETQYF TGCAGCGTACGACTAGCTAGCGAGGGAGAGACCCAGTACTTC
- TRBD1 TRBJ2-5 TRBV7-9 CASSFRTGGVETQYF TGTGCCAGCAGCTTCAGGACAGGGGGGGTTGAGACCCAGTACTTC
- TRBD1 TRBJ1-2 TRBV7-2 CASSQGRTGGSGGYTF TGTGCCAGCAGCCAAGGTCGGACAGGGGGATCGGGTGGCTACACCTTC
- - TRBJ2-5 TRBV20-1 CSARAGPGGRETQYF TGCAGTGCTAGAGCGGGACCAGGAGGGCGGGAGACCCAGTACTTC
- TRBD2 TRBJ2-3 TRBV12-3/TRBV12-4 CASSLRLAAYTQYF TGTGCCAGCAGTTTGAGGCTAGCGGCCTATACGCAGTATTTT
once - TRBJ1-4 TRBV6-8 CASSYSSGGGGLFF TGTGCCAGCAGTTACTCGAGCGGGGGTGGGGGGCTGTTTTTT
- - TRBJ2-5 TRBV5-4 CASSWSWGQETQYF TGTGCCAGCAGCTGGTCGTGGGGACAAGAGACCCAGTACTTC
- - TRBJ2-4 TRBV5-1 CASSLGMGRGKNIQYF TGCGCCAGCAGCTTGGGGATGGGTCGGGGCAAAAACATTCAGTACTTC
- - TRBJ2-1 TRBV6-1 CASSEALGYSYNEQFF TGTGCCAGCAGTGAAGCGCTAGGGTACTCCTACAATGAGCAGTTCTTC
- TRBD2 TRBJ2-7 TRBV7-6 CASSHRDYSYEQYF TGTGCCAGCAGCCACCGGGACTACTCCTACGAGCAGTACTTC
- - TRBJ1-4 TRBV25-1 CATPSGERHPGAVATNEKLFF TGTGCCACACCAAGCGGGGAACGCCATCCCGGGGCCGTTGCAACTAATGAAAAACTGTTTTTT
- - TRBJ1-1 TRBV7-9 CASSLGPAMNTEAFF TGTGCCAGCAGCTTAGGTCCGGCTATGAACACTGAAGCTTTCTTT
few - TRBJ1-4 TRBV6-6 CASSYGPNEKLFF TGTGCCAGCAGTTATGGGCCTAATGAAAAACTGTTTTTT
few - TRBJ1-2 TRBV20-1 CSASEAYGYTF TGCAGTGCTAGTGAAGCCTATGGCTACACCTTC
- - TRBJ2-3 TRBV9 CASSVAPLDTQYF TGTGCCAGCAGCGTAGCCCCCCTGGATACGCAGTATTTT
few - TRBJ2-7 TRBV19 CATSQWGETSYEQYF TGTGCCACTTCACAGTGGGGGGAGACATCCTACGAGCAGTACTTC
- - TRBJ2-3 TRBV14 CASSQDPGLGHPSDHTDTQYF TGTGCCAGCAGCCAAGATCCTGGCTTGGGGCACCCGTCGGACCACACAGATACGCAGTATTTT
- - TRBJ1-1 TRBV6-6 CASNHGGVPLDTEAFF TGTGCCAGCAACCACGGGGGCGTCCCCTTGGACACTGAAGCTTTCTTT
many - TRBJ2-5 TRBV7-2 CASSSFKTQYF TGTGCCAGCAGCTCTTTTAAGACCCAGTACTTC
few - TRBJ2-1 TRBV15 CATSRAGTYNEQFF TGTGCCACCAGCAGAGCGGGGACCTACAATGAGCAGTTCTTC
- - TRBJ2-4 TRBV18 CASSPPSGWDIQYF TGTGCCAGCTCACCACCCTCAGGTTGGGACATTCAGTACTTC
- TRBD2 TRBJ2-3 TRBV5-4 CASSALLAGGGDTQYF TGTGCCAGCAGCGCCCTGTTGGCGGGGGGGGGGGATACGCAGTATTTT
- TRBD1 TRBJ2-3 TRBV6-6 CASSRTGTHTQYF TGTGCCAGCAGTCGGACAGGGACACATACGCAGTATTTT
- - TRBJ2-7 TRBV6-1 CASSEAWTYEQYF TGTGCCAGCAGTGAAGCGTGGACCTACGAGCAGTACTTC
- - TRBJ2-2 TRBV4-1 CASSPRDLAGELFF TGCGCCAGCAGCCCCAGGGACTTGGCCGGGGAGCTGTTTTTT
- TRBD2 TRBJ2-3 TRBV2 CASSPSLRTSGRVTDTQYF TGTGCCAGCAGTCCATCCCTTCGGACTAGCGGGAGGGTGACAGATACGCAGTATTTT
many TRBD1 TRBJ1-4 TRBV7-2 CASSIGQGLNEKLFF TGTGCCAGCAGCATCGGACAGGGACTGAATGAAAAACTGTTTTTT
few - TRBJ2-5 TRBV20-1 CSARDPRAKETQYF TGCAGTGCTAGAGACCCCCGGGCGAAGGAGACCCAGTACTTC
- TRBD2 TRBJ2-7 TRBV28 CASSSGGRTVAYEQYF TGTGCCAGCAGTTCGGGCGGGAGGACGGTAGCCTACGAGCAGTACTTC
many - TRBJ2-7 TRBV5-4 CASSLARGRPGEQYF TGTGCCAGCAGCTTGGCCAGGGGCCGGCCGGGCGAGCAGTACTTC
- TRBD1 TRBJ2-1 TRBV4-2 CASSQPGQGSFEQFF TGTGCCAGCAGCCAACCGGGACAGGGGAGCTTTGAGCAGTTCTTC
few TRBD2 TRBJ2-1 TRBV5-5 CASSLALGRGDNEQFF TGTGCCAGCAGCTTAGCCCTTGGGCGGGGGGACAATGAGCAGTTCTTC
few - TRBJ2-5 TRBV7-8 CASSLEGRNQETQYF TGTGCCAGCAGCTTAGAGGGTAGAAACCAAGAGACCCAGTACTTC
- - TRBJ1-2 TRBV28 CASSFAEGRDYGYTF TGTGCCAGCAGTTTTGCGGAGGGTCGGGACTATGGCTACACCTTC
- - TRBJ1-5 TRBV15 CATSRDPTSQPQHF TGTGCCACCAGCAGAGATCCGACAAGTCAGCCCCAGCATTTT
- TRBD1 TRBJ2-6 TRBV7-8 CASSLPGQGTSGANVLTF TGTGCCAGCAGCCTACCGGGACAGGGGACCTCAGGGGCCAACGTCCTGACTTTC
many - TRBJ2-7 TRBV7-2 CASLPRLEGGYEQYF TGTGCCAGCCTCCCGAGGCTAGAGGGGGGCTACGAGCAGTACTTC
few TRBD1 TRBJ2-7 TRBV10-3 CAVTSGQSYEQYF TGTGCCGTAACCTCGGGACAGTCCTACGAGCAGTACTTC
few - TRBJ2-3 TRBV7-9 CASSSPLVTDTQYF TGTGCCAGCAGCTCCCCCCTGGTAACAGATACGCAGTATTTT
few TRBD1 TRBJ2-7 TRBV10-3 CAISEPMGGQGAYEQYF TGTGCCATCAGTGAGCCCATGGGGGGACAGGGGGCCTACGAGCAGTACTTC
- - TRBJ2-7 TRBV20-1 CSAMGQDEQYF TGCAGTGCCATGGGCCAGGACGAGCAGTACTTC
- - TRBJ1-1 TRBV6-2/TRBV6-3 CASSLTEESTEAFF TGTGCCAGCAGTTTGACCGAGGAGAGCACTGAAGCTTTCTTT
few TRBD2 TRBJ2-1 TRBV27 CASSFRGRADQFF TGTGCCAGCAGTTTCCGTGGGAGGGCCGATCAGTTCTTC
- - TRBJ1-6 TRBV28 CASSRRRPLHF TGTGCCAGCAGTCGACGGCGACCCCTCCACTTT
many - TRBJ1-1 TRBV7-2 CASSPSGGYTEAFF TGTGCCAGCAGCCCTAGTGGGGGGTACACTGAAGCTTTCTTT
- TRBD2 TRBJ2-3 TRBV28 CASITKAGVGDTQYF TGTGCCAGCATCACAAAAGCGGGAGTAGGGGATACGCAGTATTTT
few TRBD2 TRBJ2-1 TRBV11-1 CASSLEAGGGPYNEQFF TGTGCCAGCAGCTTAGAGGCGGGGGGCGGCCCCTACAATGAGCAGTTCTTC
many TRBD1 TRBJ2-7 TRBV7-8 CASSAGTVYEQYF TGTGCCAGCAGCGCCGGGACAGTCTACGAGCAGTACTTC
- - TRBJ1-2 TRBV6-5 CASSSHKVHTF TGTGCCAGCAGTTCCCACAAGGTCCACACCTTC
few TRBD2 TRBJ2-7 TRBV6-2/TRBV6-3 CASRPTSGKNEQYF TGTGCCAGCAGGCCCACTAGCGGGAAAAACGAGCAGTACTTC
few - TRBJ1-4 TRBV10-3 CAISEASMDEKLFF TGTGCCATCAGTGAGGCGAGTATGGATGAAAAACTGTTTTTT